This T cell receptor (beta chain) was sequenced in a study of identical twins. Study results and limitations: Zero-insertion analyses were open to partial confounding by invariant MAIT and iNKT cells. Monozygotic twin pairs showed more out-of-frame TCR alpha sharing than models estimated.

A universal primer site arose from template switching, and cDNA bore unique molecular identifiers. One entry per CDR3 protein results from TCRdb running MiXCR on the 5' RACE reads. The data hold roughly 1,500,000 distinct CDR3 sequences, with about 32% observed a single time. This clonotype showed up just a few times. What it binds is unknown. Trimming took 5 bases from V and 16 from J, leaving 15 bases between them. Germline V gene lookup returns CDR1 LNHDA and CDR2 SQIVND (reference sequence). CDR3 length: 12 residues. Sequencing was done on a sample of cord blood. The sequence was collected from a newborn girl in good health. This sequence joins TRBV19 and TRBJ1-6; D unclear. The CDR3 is CASSGQIWKLHF. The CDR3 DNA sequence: TGTGCCAGTAGTGGTCAAATTTGGAAGCTCCACTTT.